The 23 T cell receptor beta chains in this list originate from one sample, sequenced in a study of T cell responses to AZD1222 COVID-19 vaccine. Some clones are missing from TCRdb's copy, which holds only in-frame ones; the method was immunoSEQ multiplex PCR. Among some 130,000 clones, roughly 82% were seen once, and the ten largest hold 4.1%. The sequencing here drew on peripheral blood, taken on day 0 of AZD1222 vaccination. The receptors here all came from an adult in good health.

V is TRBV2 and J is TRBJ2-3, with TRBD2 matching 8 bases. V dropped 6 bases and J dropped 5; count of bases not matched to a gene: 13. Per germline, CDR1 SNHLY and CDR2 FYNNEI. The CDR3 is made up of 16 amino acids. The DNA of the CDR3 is TGTGCCAGCAGCAGAGACGGGGGGGCTGGAGGAGATACGCAGTATTTT. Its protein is CASSRDGGAGGDTQYF.

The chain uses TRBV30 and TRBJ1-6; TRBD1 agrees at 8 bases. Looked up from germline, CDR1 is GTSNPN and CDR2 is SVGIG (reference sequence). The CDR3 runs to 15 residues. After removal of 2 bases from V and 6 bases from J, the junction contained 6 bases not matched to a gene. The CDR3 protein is CAWSLGQARNSPLHF. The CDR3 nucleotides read TGTGCCTGGAGTTTGGGACAGGCACGTAATTCACCCCTCCACTTT.

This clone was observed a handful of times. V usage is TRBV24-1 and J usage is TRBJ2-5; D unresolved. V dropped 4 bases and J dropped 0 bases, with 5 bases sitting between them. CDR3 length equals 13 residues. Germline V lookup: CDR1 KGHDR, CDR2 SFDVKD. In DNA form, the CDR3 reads TGTGCCACCAGTGACCCGTACCAAGAGACCCAGTACTTC. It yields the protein CATSDPYQETQYF.

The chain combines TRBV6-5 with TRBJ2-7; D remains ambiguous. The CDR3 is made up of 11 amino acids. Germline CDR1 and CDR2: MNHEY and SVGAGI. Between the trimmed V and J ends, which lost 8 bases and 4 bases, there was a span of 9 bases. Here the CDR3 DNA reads TGTGCCAGCTCCGATGTTTACGAGCAGTACTTC. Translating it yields CASSDVYEQYF.

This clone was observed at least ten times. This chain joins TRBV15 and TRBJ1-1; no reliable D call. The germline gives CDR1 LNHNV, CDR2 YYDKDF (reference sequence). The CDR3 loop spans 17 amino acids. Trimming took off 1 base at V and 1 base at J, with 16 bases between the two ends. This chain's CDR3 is CATSRALGRVRNTEAFF. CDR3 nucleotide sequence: TGTGCCACCAGCAGAGCATTAGGGAGGGTCAGGAACACTGAAGCTTTCTTT.

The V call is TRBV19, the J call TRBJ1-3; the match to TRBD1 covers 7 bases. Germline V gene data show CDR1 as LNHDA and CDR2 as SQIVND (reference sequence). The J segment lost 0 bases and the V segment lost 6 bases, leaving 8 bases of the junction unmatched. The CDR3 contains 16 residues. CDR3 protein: CASSMRGGDSGNTIYF. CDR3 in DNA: TGTGCCAGTAGCATGAGAGGGGGCGACTCTGGAAACACCATATATTTT.

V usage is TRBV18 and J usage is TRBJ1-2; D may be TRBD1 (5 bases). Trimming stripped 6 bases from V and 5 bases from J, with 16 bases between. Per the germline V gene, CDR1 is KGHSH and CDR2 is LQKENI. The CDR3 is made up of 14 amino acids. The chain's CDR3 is CASSPRREGYGYTF. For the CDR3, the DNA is TGTGCCAGCTCCCCTAGGAGGGAGGGGTATGGCTACACCTTC.

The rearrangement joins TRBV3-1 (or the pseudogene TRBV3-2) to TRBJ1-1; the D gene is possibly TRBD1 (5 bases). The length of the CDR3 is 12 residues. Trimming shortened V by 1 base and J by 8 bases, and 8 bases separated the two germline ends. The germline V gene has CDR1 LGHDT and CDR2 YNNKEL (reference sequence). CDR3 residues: CASSQVGVEAFF. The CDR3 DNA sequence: TGTGCCAGCAGCCAAGTAGGGGTGGAAGCTTTCTTT.

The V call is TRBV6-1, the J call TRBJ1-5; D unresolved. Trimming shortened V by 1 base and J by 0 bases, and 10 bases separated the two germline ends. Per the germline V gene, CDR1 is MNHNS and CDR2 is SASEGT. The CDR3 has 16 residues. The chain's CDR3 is CASSEGYQYSNQPQHF. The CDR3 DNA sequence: TGTGCCAGCAGTGAAGGGTACCAATATAGCAATCAGCCCCAGCATTTT.

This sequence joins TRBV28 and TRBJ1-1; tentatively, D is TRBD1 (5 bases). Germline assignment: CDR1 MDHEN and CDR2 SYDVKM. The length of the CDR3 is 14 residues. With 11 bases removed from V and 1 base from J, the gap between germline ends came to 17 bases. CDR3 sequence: CALSGGEQNTEAFF. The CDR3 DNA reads TGTGCCTTATCGGGGGGGGAGCAGAACACTGAAGCTTTCTTT.

In DNA, the CDR3 is TGTGCCTGGAGCCGATGGGGGGGGAAGGACACTGAAGCTTTCTTT. This encodes CAWSRWGGKDTEAFF. V is TRBV30 and J is TRBJ1-1; weak D call: TRBD1 (5 bases). CDR1 is GTSNPN and CDR2 is SVGIG in the germline V gene (reference sequence). V lost 3 bases to trimming and J lost 3 bases, with 17 bases between them. This CDR3 has 15 amino acids.

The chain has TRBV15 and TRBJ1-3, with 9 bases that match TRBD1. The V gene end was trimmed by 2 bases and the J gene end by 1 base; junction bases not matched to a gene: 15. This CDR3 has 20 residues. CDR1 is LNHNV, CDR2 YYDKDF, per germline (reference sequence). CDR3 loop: CATSRLINGATGGSGNTIYF. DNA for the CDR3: TGTGCCACCAGCAGACTAATAAATGGAGCGACAGGGGGATCTGGAAACACCATATATTTT.

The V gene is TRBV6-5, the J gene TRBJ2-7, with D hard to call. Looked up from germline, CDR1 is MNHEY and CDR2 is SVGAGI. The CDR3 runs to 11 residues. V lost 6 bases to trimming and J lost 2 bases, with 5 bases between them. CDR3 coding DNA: TGTGCCAGCAGGCAGGCCTACGAGCAGTACTTC. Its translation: CASRQAYEQYF.

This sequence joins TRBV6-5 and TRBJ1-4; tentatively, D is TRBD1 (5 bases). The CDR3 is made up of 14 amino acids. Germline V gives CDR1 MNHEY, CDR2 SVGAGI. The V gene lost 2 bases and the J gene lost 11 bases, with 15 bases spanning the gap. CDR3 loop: CASSYEGKWGKLFF. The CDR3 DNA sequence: TGTGCCAGCAGTTACGAAGGAAAGTGGGGGAAACTGTTTTTT.

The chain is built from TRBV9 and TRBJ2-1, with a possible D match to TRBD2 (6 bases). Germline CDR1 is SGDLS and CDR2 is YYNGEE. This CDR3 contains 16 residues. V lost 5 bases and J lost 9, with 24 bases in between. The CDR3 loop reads CASSREGGARVGEQFF. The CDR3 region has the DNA TGTGCCAGCAGTAGGGAAGGAGGGGCCAGGGTAGGTGAGCAGTTCTTC.

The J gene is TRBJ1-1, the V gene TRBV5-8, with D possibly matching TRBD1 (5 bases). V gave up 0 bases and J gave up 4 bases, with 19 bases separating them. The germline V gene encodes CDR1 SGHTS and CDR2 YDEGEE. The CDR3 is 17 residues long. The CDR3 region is CASSLVRDGTFGTEAFF. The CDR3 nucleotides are TGTGCCAGCAGCTTGGTTCGGGACGGAACATTCGGCACTGAAGCTTTCTTT.

For the CDR3, the DNA is TGTGCCAGCAAGGCTACCACGAGCTCCTACAATGAGCAGTTCTTC. Translating it yields CASKATTSSYNEQFF. The V gene is TRBV2, the J gene TRBJ2-1, with D unresolved. V lost 7 bases, J lost 0 bases, and 13 bases lay in between. CDR3 size: 15 residues. CDR1 and CDR2 (germline): SNHLY, FYNNEI.

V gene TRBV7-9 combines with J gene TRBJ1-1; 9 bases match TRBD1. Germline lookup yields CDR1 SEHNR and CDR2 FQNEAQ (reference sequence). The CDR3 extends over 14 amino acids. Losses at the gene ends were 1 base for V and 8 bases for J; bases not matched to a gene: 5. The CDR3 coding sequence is TGTGCCAGCAGCTTAGTGGCGGACAGGGGAGAAGCTTTCTTT. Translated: CASSLVADRGEAFF.

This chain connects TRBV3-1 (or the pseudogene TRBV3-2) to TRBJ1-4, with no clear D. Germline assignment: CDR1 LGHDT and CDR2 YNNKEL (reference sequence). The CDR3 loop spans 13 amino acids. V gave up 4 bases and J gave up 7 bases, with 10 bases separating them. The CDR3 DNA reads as TGTGCCAGCAGCCTTGGGCCCAGTGAAAAACTGTTTTTT. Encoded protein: CASSLGPSEKLFF.

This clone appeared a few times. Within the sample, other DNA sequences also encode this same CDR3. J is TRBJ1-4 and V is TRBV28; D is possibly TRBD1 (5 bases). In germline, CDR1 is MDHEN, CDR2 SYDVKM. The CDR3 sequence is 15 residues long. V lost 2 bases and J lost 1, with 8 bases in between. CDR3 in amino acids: CASSLLGGTNEKLFF. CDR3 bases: TGTGCCAGCAGTTTACTGGGGGGAACTAATGAAAAACTGTTTTTT.

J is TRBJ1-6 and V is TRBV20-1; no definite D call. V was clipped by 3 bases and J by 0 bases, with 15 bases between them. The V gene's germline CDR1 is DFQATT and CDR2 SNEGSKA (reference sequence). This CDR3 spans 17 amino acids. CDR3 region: CSASLEARSSYNSPLHF. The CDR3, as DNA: TGCAGTGCTAGTTTAGAGGCAAGGAGCTCCTATAATTCACCCCTCCACTTT.

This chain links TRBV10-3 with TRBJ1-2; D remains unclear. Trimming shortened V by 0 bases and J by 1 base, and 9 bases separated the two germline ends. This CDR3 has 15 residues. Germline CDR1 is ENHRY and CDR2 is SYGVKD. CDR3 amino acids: CAISESVTYNYGYTF. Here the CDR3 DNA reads TGTGCCATCAGTGAGTCGGTCACCTATAACTATGGCTACACCTTC.

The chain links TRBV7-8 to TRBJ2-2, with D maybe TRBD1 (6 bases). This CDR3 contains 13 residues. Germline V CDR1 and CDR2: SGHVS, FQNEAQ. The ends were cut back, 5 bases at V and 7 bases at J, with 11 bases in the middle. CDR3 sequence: CASSPGVYGELFF. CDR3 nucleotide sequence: TGTGCCAGCAGCCCAGGGGTTTACGGGGAGCTGTTTTTT.